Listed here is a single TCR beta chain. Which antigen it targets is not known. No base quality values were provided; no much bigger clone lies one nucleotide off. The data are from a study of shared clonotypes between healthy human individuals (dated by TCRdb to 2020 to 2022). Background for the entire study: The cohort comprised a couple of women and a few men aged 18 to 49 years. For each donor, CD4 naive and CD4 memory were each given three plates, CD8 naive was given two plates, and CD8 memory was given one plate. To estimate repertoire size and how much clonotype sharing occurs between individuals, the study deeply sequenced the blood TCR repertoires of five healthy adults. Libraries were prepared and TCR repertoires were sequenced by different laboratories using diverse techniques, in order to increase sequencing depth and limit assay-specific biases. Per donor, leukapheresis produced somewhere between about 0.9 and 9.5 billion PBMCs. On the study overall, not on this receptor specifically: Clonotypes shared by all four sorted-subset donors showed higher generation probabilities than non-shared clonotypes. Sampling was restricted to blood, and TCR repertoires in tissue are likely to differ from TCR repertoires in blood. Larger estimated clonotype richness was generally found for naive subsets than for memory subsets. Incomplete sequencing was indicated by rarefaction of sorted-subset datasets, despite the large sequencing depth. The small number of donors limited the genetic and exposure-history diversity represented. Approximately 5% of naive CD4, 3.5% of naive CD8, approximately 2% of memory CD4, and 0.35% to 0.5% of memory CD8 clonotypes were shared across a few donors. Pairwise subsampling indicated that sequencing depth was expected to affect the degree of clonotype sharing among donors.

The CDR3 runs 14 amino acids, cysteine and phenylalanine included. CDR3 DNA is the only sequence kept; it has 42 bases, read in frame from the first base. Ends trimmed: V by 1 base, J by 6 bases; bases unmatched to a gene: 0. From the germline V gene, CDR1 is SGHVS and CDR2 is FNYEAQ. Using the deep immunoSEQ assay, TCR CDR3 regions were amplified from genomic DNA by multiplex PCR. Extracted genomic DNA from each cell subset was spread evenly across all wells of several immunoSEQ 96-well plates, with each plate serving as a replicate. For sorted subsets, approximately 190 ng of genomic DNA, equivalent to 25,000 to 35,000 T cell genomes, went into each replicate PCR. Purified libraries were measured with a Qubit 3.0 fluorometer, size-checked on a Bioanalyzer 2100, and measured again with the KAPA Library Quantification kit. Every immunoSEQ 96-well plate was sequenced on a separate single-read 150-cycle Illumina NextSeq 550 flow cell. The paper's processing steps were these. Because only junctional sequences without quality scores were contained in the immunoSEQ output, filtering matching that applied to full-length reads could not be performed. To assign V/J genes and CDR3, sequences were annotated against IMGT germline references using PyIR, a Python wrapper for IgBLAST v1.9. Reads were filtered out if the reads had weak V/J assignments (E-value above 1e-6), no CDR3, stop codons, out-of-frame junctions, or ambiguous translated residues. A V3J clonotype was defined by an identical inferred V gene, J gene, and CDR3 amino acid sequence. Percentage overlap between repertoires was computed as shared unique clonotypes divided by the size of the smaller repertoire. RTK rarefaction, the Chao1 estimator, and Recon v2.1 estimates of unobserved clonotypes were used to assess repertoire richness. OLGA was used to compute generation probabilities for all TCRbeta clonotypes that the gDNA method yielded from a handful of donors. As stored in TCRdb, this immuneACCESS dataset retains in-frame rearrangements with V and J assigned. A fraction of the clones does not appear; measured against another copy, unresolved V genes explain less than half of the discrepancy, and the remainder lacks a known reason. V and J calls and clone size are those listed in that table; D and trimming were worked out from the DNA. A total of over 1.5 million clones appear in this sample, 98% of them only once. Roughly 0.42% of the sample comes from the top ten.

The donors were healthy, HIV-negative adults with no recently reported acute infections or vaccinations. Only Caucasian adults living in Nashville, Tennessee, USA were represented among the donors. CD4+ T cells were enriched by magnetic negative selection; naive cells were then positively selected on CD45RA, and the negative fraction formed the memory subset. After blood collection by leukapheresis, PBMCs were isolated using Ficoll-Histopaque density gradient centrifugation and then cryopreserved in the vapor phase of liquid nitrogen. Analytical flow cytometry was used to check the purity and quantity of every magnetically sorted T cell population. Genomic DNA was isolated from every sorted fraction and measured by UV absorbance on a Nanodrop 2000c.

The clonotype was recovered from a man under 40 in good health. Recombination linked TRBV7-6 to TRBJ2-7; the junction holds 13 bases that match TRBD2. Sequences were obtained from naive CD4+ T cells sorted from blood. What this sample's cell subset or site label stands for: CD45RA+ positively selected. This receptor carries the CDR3 CASSLGTSGSEQYF. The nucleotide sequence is TGTGCCAGCAGCTTAGGGACTAGCGGGAGCGAGCAGTACTTC.